The source of this T cell receptor beta chain is a study of identical twins' blood T cells. Germline V lookup: CDR1 LGHDT, CDR2 YNNKEL (reference sequence). There are 14 residues in the CDR3. Between the trimmed V and J ends, which lost 1 base and 7 bases, there was a span of 8 bases. This clonotype was picked up a small number of times. TCRdb processed the 5' RACE reads anew with MiXCR; each CDR3 protein has one entry. The table records 350,000 to 450,000 distinct CDR3 sequences, roughly 27% of them present only once. This sequence originates from a woman between 18 and 49 years old in good health. This chain links TRBV3-1 with TRBJ1-6; D ambiguous. The sample taken for sequencing was PBMCs. The CDR3 coding sequence is TGTGCCAGCAGCCAAGGTCCGCTAAATTCACCCCTCCACTTT. Its protein product is CASSQGPLNSPLHF.